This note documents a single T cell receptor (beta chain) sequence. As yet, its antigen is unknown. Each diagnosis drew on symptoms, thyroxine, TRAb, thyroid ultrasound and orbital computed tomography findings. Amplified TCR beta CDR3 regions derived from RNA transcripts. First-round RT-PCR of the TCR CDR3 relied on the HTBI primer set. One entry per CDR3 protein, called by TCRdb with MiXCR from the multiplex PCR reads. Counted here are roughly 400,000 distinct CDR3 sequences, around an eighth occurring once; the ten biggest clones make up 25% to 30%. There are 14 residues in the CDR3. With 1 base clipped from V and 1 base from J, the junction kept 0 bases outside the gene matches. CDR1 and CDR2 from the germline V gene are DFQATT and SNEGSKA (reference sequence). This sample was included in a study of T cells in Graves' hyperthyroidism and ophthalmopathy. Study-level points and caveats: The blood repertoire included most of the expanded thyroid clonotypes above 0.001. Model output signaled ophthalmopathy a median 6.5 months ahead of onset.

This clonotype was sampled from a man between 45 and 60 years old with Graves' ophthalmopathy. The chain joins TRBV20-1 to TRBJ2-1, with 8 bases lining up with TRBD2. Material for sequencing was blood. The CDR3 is CSARGLASYNEQFF. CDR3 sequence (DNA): TGCAGTGCTAGAGGACTAGCGTCCTACAATGAGCAGTTCTTC.